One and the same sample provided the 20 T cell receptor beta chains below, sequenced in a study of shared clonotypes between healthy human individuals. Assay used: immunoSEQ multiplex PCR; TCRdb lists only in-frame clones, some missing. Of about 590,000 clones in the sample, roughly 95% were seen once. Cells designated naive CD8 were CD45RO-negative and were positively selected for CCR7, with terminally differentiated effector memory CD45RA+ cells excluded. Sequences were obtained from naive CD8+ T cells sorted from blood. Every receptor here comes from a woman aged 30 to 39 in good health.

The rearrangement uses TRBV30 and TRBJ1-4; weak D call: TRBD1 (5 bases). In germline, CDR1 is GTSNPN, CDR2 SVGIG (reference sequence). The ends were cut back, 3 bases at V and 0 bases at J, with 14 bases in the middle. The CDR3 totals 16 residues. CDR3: CAWSPGLSSTNEKLFF. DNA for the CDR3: TGTGCCTGGAGCCCGGGACTCTCTTCAACTAATGAAAAACTGTTTTTT. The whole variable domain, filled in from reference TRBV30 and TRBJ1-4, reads SQTIHQWPATLVQPVGSPLSLECTVEGTSNPNLYWYRQAAGRGLQLLFYSVGIGQISSEVPQNLSASRPQDRQFILSSKKLLLSDSGFYLCAWSPGLSSTNEKLFFGSGTQLSVL.

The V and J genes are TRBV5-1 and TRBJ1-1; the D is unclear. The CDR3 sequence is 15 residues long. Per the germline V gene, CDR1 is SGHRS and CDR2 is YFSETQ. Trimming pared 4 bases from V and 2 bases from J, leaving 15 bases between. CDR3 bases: TGCGCCAGCAGCGACCGTCAGGCTATCAACACTGAAGCTTTCTTT. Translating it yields CASSDRQAINTEAFF.

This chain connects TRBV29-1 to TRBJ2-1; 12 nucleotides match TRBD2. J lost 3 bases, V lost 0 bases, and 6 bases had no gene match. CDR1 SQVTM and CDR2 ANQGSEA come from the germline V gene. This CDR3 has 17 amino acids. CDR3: CSVEDARLAGVYNEQFF. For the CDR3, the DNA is TGCAGCGTTGAAGATGCAAGACTAGCGGGAGTCTACAATGAGCAGTTCTTC.

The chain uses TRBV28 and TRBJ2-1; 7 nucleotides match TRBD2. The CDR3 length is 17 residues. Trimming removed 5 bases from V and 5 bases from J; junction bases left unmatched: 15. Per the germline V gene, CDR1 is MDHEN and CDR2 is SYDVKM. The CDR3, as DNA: TGTGCCAGCAGTAGCCGCCGGTCAGCGGGATTAAACAATGAGCAGTTCTTC. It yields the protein CASSSRRSAGLNNEQFF.

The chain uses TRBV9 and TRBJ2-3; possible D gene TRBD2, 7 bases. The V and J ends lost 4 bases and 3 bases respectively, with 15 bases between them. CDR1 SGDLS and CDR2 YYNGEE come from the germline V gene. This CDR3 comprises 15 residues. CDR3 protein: CASSPVGGLTDTQYF. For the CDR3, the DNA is TGTGCCAGCAGCCCCGTGGGGGGGCTTACAGATACGCAGTATTTT.

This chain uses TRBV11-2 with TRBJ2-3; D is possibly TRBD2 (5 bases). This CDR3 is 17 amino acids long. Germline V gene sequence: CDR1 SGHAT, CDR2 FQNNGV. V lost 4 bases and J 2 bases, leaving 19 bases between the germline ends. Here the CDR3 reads CASSSPGGGSFTDTQYF. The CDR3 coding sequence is TGTGCCAGCAGCTCCCCCGGAGGCGGAAGTTTCACAGATACGCAGTATTTT.

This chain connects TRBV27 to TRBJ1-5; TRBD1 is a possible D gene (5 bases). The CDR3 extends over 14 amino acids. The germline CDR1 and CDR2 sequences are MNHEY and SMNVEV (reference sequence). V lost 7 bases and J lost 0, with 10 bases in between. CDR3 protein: CASNPGVSNQPQHF. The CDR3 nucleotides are TGTGCCAGCAATCCGGGGGTTAGCAATCAGCCCCAGCATTTT.

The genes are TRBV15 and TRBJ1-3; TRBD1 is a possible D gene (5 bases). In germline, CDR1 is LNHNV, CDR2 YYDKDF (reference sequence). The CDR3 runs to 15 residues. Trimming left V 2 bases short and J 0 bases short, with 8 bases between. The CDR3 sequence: CATSRLGVSGNTIYF. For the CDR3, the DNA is TGTGCCACCAGCAGATTAGGGGTCTCTGGAAACACCATATATTTT.

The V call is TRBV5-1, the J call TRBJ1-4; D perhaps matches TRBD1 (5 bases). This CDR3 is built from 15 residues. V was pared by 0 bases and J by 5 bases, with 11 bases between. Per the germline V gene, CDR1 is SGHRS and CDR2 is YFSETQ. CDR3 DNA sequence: TGCGCCAGCAGCTTGGGGGGCAGGGAGAATGAAAAACTGTTTTTT. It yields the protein CASSLGGRENEKLFF.

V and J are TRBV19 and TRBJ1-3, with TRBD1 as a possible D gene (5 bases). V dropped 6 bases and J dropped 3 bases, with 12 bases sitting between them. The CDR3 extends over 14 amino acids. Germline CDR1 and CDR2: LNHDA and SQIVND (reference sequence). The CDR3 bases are TGTGCCAGTAGCGCTCGGGACGGTGGAAACACCATATATTTT. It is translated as CASSARDGGNTIYF. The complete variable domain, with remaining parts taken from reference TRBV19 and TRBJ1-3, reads DGGITQSPKYLFRKEGQNVTLSCEQNLNHDAMYWYRQDPGQGLRLIYYSQIVNDFQKGDIAEGYSVSREKKESFPLTVTSAQKNPTAFYLCASSARDGGNTIYFGEGSWLTVV.

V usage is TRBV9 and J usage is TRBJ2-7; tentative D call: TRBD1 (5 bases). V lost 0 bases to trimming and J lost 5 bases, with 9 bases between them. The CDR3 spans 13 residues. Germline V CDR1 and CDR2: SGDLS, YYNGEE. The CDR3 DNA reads TGTGCCAGCAGCGTAGGGGGCGGCGACGAGCAGTACTTC. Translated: CASSVGGGDEQYF.

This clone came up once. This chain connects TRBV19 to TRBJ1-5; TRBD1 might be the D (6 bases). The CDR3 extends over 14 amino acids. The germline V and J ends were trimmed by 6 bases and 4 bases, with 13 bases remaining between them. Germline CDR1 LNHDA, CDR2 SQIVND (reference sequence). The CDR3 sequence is CASSLRGGNQPQHF. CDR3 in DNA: TGTGCCAGTAGCCTTCGAGGGGGGAATCAGCCCCAGCATTTT.

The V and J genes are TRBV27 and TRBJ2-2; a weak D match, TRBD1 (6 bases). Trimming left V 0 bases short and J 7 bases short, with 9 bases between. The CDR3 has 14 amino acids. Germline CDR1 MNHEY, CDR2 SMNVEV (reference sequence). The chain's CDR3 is CASSLSGASGELFF. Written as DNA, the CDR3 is TGTGCCAGCAGTTTATCGGGGGCGAGCGGGGAGCTGTTTTTT.

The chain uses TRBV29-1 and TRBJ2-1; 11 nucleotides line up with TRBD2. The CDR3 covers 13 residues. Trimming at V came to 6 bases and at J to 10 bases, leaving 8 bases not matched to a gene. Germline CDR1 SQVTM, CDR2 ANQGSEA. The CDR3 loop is CSVKLAGVREQFF. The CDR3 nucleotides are TGCAGCGTGAAACTAGCGGGAGTGCGAGAGCAGTTCTTC.

The CDR3 coding sequence is TGCGCCAGCAGCCAAGGTAGACTAGCTGTTGAGCAGTTCTTC. Its translation is CASSQGRLAVEQFF. The V gene is TRBV4-1, the J gene TRBJ2-1, with 7 bases aligning to TRBD2. CDR3 length: 14 amino acids. The junction had 6 bases not matched to a gene; V was cut back by 1 base and J by 9 bases. The germline V gene encodes CDR1 MGHRA and CDR2 YSYEKL.

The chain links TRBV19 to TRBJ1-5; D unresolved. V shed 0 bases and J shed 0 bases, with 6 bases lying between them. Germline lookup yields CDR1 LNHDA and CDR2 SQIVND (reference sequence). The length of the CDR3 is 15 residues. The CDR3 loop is CASSIDGYSNQPQHF. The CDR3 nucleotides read TGTGCCAGTAGTATAGACGGATATAGCAATCAGCCCCAGCATTTT.

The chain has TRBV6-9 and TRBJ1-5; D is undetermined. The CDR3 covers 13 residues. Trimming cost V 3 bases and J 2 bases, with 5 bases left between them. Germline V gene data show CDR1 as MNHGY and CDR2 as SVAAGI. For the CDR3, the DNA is TGTGCCAGCAGTTACGAGGGCAATCAGCCCCAGCATTTT. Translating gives CASSYEGNQPQHF.

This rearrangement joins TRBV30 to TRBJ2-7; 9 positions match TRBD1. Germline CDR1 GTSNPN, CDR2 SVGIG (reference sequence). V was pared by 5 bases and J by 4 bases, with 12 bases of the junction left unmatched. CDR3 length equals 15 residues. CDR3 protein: CAWQLGTGSLYEQYF. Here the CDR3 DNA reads TGTGCCTGGCAGCTCGGGACAGGGTCCTTATACGAGCAGTACTTC. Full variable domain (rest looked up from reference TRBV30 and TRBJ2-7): SQTIHQWPATLVQPVGSPLSLECTVEGTSNPNLYWYRQAAGRGLQLLFYSVGIGQISSEVPQNLSASRPQDRQFILSSKKLLLSDSGFYLCAWQLGTGSLYEQYFGPGTRLTVT.

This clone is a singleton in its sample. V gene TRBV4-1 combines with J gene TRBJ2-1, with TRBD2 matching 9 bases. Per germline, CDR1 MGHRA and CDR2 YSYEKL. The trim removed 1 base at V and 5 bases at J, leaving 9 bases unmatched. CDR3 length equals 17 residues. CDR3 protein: CASSQVSSGMLHNEQFF. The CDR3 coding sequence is TGCGCCAGCAGCCAAGTGTCTAGCGGGATGCTCCACAATGAGCAGTTCTTC.

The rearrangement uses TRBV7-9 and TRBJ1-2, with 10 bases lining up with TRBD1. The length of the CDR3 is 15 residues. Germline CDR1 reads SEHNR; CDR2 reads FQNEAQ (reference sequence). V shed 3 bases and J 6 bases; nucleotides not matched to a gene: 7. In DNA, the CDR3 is TGTGCCAGCAGCTTTACGACAGGGGGCGAGCATGGCTACACCTTC. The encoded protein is CASSFTTGGEHGYTF.